The clone carrying this T cell receptor (beta chain) was counted ten times or more. The antigen is not known. Scientists amplified the TCR beta CDR3 regions from RNA transcripts. Second-round multiplex PCR came after first-round RT-PCR with HTBI primers. From the multiplex PCR reads, TCRdb called clonotypes with MiXCR, one entry per CDR3 protein. The sample yields approximately 540,000 distinct CDR3 sequences, approximately 37% seen once. Germline loops: CDR1 SGHDT, CDR2 YYEEEE. V was pared by 4 bases and J by 4 bases, with 15 bases between. This CDR3 region has 15 residues. This sample is drawn from a study of Graves' ophthalmopathy and Graves' hyperthyroidism. Whole-study results and caveats: Among expanded thyroid clonotypes above 0.001 frequency, most also occurred in blood.

Pregnant or lactating patients and those with other autoimmune diseases or uncontrolled infections were excluded. Orbital computed tomography and thyroid ultrasound, along with TRAb, serum thyroxine and clinical symptoms, underpinned diagnosis. This TCR was sampled from an adult man with Graves' hyperthyroidism. The chain recombines TRBV5-6 with TRBJ1-5; possible D gene TRBD1, 5 bases. The sample comprised peripheral blood or thyroid tissue (not recorded which). CDR3 sequence (DNA): TGTGCCAGCAGCCGGGTGGGTACAGGTAATCAGCCCCAGCATTTT. Translated, it gives CASSRVGTGNQPQHF.